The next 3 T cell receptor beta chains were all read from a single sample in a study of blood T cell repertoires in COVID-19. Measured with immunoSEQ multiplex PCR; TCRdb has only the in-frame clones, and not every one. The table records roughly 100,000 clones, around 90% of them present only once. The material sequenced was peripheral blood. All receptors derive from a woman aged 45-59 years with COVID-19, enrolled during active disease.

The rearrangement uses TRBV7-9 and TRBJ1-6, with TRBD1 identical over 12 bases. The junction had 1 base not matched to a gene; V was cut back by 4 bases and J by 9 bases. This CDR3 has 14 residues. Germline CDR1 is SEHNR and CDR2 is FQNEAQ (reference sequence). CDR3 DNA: TGTGCCAGCAGCTGGGGACAGGGGGCTTCACCCCTCCACTTT. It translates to CASSWGQGASPLHF. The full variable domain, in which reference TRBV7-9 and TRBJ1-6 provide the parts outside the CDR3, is DTGVSQNPRHKITKRGQNVTFRCDPISEHNRLYWYRQTLGQGPEFLTYFQNEAQLEKSRLLSDRFSAERPKGSFSTLEIQRTEQGDSAMYLCASSWGQGASPLHFGNGTRLTVT.

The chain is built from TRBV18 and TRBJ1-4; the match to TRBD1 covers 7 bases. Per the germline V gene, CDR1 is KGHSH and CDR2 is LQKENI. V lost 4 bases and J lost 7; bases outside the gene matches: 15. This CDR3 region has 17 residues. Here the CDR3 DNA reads TGTGCCAGCTCACTGGAAAAAATGACAGGGATCGGTGAAAAACTGTTTTTT. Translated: CASSLEKMTGIGEKLFF.

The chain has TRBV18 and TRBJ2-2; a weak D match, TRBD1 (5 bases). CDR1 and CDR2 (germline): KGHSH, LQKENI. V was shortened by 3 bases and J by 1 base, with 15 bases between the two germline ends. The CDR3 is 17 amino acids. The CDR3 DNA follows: TGTGCCAGCTCACCGCCAATCGGTACAGGGAACACCGGGGAGCTGTTTTTT. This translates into CASSPPIGTGNTGELFF.